These T cell receptor beta chains were read from a single sample in a study of blood T cell repertoires in COVID-19. Assay used: immunoSEQ multiplex PCR; TCRdb lists only in-frame clones, some missing. Seen here are approximately 260,000 clones, roughly four fifths observed once, and the top ten hold around 4.1%. Sequenced input: PBMCs or T cells enriched from blood (not recorded which). Receptor source: a man in his thirties or forties with acute COVID-19. The CDR3 runs from the conserved cysteine through the conserved F or W. Fields, in order: CDR3 protein, CDR3 DNA, J gene, D gene, V gene, clone size. A D gene is named only where the DNA matches it firmly. The listing skips clone size in some rows; elsewhere it reads once, few, many or a size class.

CDR3aa: CASSPQLRPQGSQYF
CDR3nt: TGTGCCAGCAGCCCACAACTTAGGCCCCAGGGGAGCCAGTACTTC
j_gene: TRBJ2-5
d_gene: NA
v_gene: TRBV3-1/TRBV3-2
abundance: NA

CDR3aa: CASSFTGGEREQFF
CDR3nt: TGCGCCAGCAGCTTCACTGGAGGGGAGCGCGAGCAGTTCTTC
j_gene: TRBJ2-1
d_gene: NA
v_gene: TRBV5-1
abundance: NA

CDR3aa: CASSLYLERGTSGNEQFF
CDR3nt: TGTGCCAGCAGCTTATATTTAGAGAGAGGGACTAGCGGCAATGAGCAGTTCTTC
j_gene: TRBJ2-1
d_gene: TRBD2
v_gene: TRBV7-2
abundance: NA

CDR3aa: CASRGGDTQYF
CDR3nt: TGTGCCAGCAGGGGGGGGGATACGCAGTATTTT
j_gene: TRBJ2-3
d_gene: TRBD2
v_gene: TRBV2
abundance: once

CDR3aa: CASSLIITRVAFNYGYTF
CDR3nt: TGTGCCAGCAGTTTAATTATTACCCGGGTAGCCTTTAACTATGGCTACACCTTC
j_gene: TRBJ1-2
d_gene: NA
v_gene: TRBV28
abundance: once

CDR3aa: CATSRDRDSGRGEQFF
CDR3nt: TGTGCCACCAGCAGAGATCGTGATAGCGGGAGAGGTGAGCAGTTCTTC
j_gene: TRBJ2-1
d_gene: TRBD2
v_gene: TRBV15
abundance: NA

CDR3aa: CASSLVGLAEAFF
CDR3nt: TGTGCCAGCAGTTTAGTTGGCCTCGCTGAAGCTTTCTTT
j_gene: TRBJ1-1
d_gene: NA
v_gene: TRBV12-3/TRBV12-4
abundance: NA

CDR3aa: CASSGGTAYYGYTF
CDR3nt: TGTGCCAGCAGCGGGGGGACAGCTTACTATGGCTACACCTTC
j_gene: TRBJ1-2
d_gene: TRBD1
v_gene: TRBV9
abundance: NA

CDR3aa: CASSPGTPLGTQYF
CDR3nt: TGTGCCAGCAGCCCTGGGACTCCTCTTGGGACCCAGTACTTC
j_gene: TRBJ2-5
d_gene: NA
v_gene: TRBV9
abundance: NA

CDR3aa: CASSFRADRASGSPLHF
CDR3nt: TGTGCCAGCAGCTTTCGAGCGGACAGGGCGAGTGGTTCACCCCTCCACTTT
j_gene: TRBJ1-6
d_gene: TRBD1
v_gene: TRBV7-8
abundance: NA

CDR3aa: CASSPQNNEQFF
CDR3nt: TGTGCCAGCAGCCCGCAGAACAATGAGCAGTTCTTC
j_gene: TRBJ2-1
d_gene: NA
v_gene: TRBV5-1
abundance: NA

CDR3aa: CASSLVGGNYGYTF
CDR3nt: TGCGCCAGCAGCTTGGTGGGAGGTAACTATGGCTACACCTTC
j_gene: TRBJ1-2
d_gene: NA
v_gene: TRBV5-1
abundance: NA

CDR3aa: CAWTWEGNTEAFF
CDR3nt: TGTGCCTGGACCTGGGAGGGCAACACTGAAGCTTTCTTT
j_gene: TRBJ1-1
d_gene: NA
v_gene: TRBV30
abundance: NA

CDR3aa: CASSQVIGEVDLFF
CDR3nt: TGCGCCAGCAGCCAAGTAATCGGAGAGGTCGATCTGTTTTTT
j_gene: TRBJ1-4
d_gene: NA
v_gene: TRBV4-1
abundance: NA

CDR3aa: CAWMPSRRTDFTLYGYTF
CDR3nt: TGTGCCTGGATGCCGTCGCGTCGGACAGACTTTACCCTCTATGGCTACACCTTC
j_gene: TRBJ1-2
d_gene: NA
v_gene: TRBV30
abundance: NA

CDR3aa: CASSLISRPNEKLFF
CDR3nt: TGTGCCAGCAGTTTAATTTCGCGGCCTAATGAAAAACTGTTTTTT
j_gene: TRBJ1-4
d_gene: NA
v_gene: TRBV28
abundance: NA

CDR3aa: CASSHPSGNTEAFF
CDR3nt: TGTGCCAGCAGCCACCCATCGGGGAACACTGAAGCTTTCTTT
j_gene: TRBJ1-1
d_gene: NA
v_gene: TRBV3-1/TRBV3-2
abundance: NA

CDR3aa: CASSLAGTGSVTGELFF
CDR3nt: TGTGCTAGCAGCTTAGCAGGGACCGGGAGTGTCACCGGGGAGCTGTTTTTT
j_gene: TRBJ2-2
d_gene: NA
v_gene: TRBV7-7
abundance: few

CDR3aa: CASSVRPGQLNSPLHF
CDR3nt: TGTGCCAGCAGCGTACGTCCGGGACAGCTTAATTCACCCCTCCACTTT
j_gene: TRBJ1-6
d_gene: TRBD1
v_gene: TRBV9
abundance: NA

CDR3aa: CASTFESRYNQPQHF
CDR3nt: TGTGCCAGCACCTTTGAGAGCCGTTATAATCAGCCCCAGCATTTT
j_gene: TRBJ1-5
d_gene: NA
v_gene: TRBV28
abundance: NA

CDR3aa: CASSQEVDTLKTGSPLHF
CDR3nt: TGCGCCAGCAGCCAAGAGGTCGACACCTTGAAAACAGGGTCACCCCTCCACTTT
j_gene: TRBJ1-6
d_gene: NA
v_gene: TRBV4-3
abundance: NA

CDR3aa: CASRQDRNNQPQHF
CDR3nt: TGTGCCAGCAGACAGGACAGGAACAATCAGCCCCAGCATTTT
j_gene: TRBJ1-5
d_gene: TRBD1
v_gene: TRBV28
abundance: NA

CDR3aa: CASNHDRNYGYTF
CDR3nt: TGCGCCAGCAACCATGACAGGAACTATGGCTACACCTTC
j_gene: TRBJ1-2
d_gene: NA
v_gene: TRBV5-1
abundance: NA